This entry concerns a single T cell receptor beta chain. Its antigen is not identified. This specimen belongs to a study of shared clonotypes between healthy human individuals. Study summary: Donors had three CD4 naive, three CD4 memory, two CD8 naive and one CD8 memory plate apiece.

Study-level findings and limits: Clonotype sharing across several donors was observed for approximately 5% of naive CD4 clonotypes. The researchers took only blood, and tissue repertoires probably look different.

Naive CD8 cells, CD45RO-negative and positively selected for CCR7, excluded terminally differentiated effector memory CD45RA+ cells. Profiled with immunoSEQ multiplex PCR; TCRdb holds only in-frame clones, not every one. The sample contains around 1,900,000 clones, 80% to 95% of which appear only once. The source of this sequence is a man aged 18 to 30 in good health. Some clones in this sample may be carry-over from other donors' samples. The sample consisted of naive CD8+ T cells from PBMCs.

CDR3 amino acids: CASSGGTVYNEQFF. CDR3 coding DNA: TGTGCCAGTTCGGGCGGGACGGTATACAATGAGCAGTTCTTC. This chain connects TRBV19 to TRBJ2-1, with D maybe TRBD2 (6 bases). V was shortened by 8 bases and J by 4 bases, with 15 bases between the two germline ends. The CDR3 runs to 14 residues. CDR1 and CDR2 from the germline V gene are LNHDA and SQIVND (reference sequence).